Below, 4 T cell receptor beta chains from the same sample are listed, as sequenced in a study of shared clonotypes between healthy human individuals. Sequenced by immunoSEQ multiplex PCR; TCRdb stores in-frame clones only, minus some. The data show over 2 million clones, around 96% seen once. CD45RO-negative cells were positively selected for CCR7, leaving out terminally differentiated effector memory CD45RA+ cells. Sample: naive CD8+ T cells sorted from blood. The receptors derive from a young man in good health.

This chain joins TRBV7-2 and TRBJ2-7; the match to TRBD1 covers 10 bases. The CDR3 spans 16 residues. The V segment lost 5 bases and the J segment 5 bases; nucleotides outside the gene matches: 12. Looked up from germline, CDR1 is SGHTA and CDR2 is FQGNSA. CDR3 coding DNA: TGTGCCAGCAGCCTCGACAGGGGGCGGTTCAGCAACGAGCAGTACTTC. As protein: CASSLDRGRFSNEQYF.

The chain employs TRBV10-3 and TRBJ2-2; the match to TRBD1 covers 8 bases. Germline trimming cut 6 bases from V and 4 bases from J; bases unmatched to any gene: 7. CDR1 and CDR2 (germline): ENHRY, SYGVKD. The CDR3 length is 15 residues. The DNA for the CDR3 is TGTGCCATCAGGGGGGACAGGTCGAGCACCGGGGAGCTGTTTTTT. It translates to CAIRGDRSSTGELFF.

Concerning this clone itself: Other DNA sequences within the sample encode an identical CDR3. V gene TRBV7-9 combines with J gene TRBJ1-2, with D tentatively TRBD1 (6 bases). Per germline, CDR1 SEHNR and CDR2 FQNEAQ (reference sequence). Trimming pared 5 bases from V and 4 bases from J, leaving 14 bases between. CDR3 length: 14 residues. In DNA form, the CDR3 reads TGTGCCAGCAGCCTAGGAGGGGGTCCCTATGGCTACACCTTC. Amino acid sequence: CASSLGGGPYGYTF.

The gene calls are TRBV30 and TRBJ2-7; D could derive from TRBD1 or TRBD2 (5 bases each). CDR3 length: 13 amino acids. Trimming stripped 7 bases from V and 7 bases from J, with 20 bases between. In germline, CDR1 is GTSNPN, CDR2 SVGIG (reference sequence). CDR3 amino acids: CALNLAGDGEQYF. The DNA for the CDR3 is TGTGCCTTAAATCTAGCTGGGGACGGGGAGCAGTACTTC.